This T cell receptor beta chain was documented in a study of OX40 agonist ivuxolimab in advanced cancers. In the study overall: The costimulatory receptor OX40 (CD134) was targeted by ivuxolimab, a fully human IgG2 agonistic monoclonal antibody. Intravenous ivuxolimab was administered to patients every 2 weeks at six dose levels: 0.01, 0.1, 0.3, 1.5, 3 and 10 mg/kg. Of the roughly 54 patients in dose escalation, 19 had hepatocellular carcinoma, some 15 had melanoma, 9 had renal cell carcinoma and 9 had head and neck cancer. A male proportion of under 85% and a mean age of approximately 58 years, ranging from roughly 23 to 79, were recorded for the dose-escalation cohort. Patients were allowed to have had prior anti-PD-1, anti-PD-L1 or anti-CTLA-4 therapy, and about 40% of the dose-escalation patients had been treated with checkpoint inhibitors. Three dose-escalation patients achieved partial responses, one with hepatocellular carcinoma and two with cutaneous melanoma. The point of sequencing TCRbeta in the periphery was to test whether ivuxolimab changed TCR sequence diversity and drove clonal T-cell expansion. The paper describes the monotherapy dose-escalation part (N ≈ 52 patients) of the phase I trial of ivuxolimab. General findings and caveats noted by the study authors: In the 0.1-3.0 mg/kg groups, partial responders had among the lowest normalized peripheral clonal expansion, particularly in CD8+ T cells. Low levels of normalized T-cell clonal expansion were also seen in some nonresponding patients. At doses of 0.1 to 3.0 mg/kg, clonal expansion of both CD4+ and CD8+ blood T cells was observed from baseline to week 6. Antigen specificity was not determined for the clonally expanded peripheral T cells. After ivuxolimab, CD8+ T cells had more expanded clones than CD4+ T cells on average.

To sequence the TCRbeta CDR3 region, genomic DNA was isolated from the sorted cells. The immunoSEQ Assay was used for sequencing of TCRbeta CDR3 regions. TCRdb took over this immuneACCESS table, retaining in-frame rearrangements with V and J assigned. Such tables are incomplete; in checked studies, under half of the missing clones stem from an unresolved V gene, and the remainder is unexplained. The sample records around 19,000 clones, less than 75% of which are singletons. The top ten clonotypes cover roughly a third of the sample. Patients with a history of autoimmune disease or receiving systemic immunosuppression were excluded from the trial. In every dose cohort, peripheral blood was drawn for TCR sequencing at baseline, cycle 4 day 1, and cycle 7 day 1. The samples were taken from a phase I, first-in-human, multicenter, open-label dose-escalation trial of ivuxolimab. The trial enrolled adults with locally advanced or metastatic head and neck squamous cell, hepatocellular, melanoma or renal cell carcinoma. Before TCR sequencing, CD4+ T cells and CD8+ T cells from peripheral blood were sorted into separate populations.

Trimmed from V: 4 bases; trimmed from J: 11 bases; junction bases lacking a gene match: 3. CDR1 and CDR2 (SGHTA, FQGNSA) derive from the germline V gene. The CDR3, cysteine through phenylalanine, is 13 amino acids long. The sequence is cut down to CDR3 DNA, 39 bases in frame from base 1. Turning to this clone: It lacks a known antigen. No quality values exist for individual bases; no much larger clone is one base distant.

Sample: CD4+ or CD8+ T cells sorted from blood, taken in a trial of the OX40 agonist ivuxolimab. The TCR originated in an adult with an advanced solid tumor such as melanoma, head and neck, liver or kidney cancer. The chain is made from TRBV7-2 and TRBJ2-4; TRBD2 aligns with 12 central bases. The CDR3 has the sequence CASSSSGGALQYF. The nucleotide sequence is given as TGTGCCAGCAGCTCTAGCGGGGGGGCACTTCAGTACTTC.